These 12 T cell receptor beta chains were sequenced from one sample in a study of blood T cell repertoires in COVID-19. The protocol was immunoSEQ multiplex PCR, while the TCRdb copy is restricted to in-frame clones and leaves out a portion. The data show approximately 250,000 clones, with approximately 80% seen just once and around 9.1% held by the top ten. Material for sequencing was peripheral blood. These receptors originate from a human donor in a cohort sampled during active COVID-19.

This clone was seen just once. The chain combines TRBV7-2 with TRBJ2-5; D not resolved. Trimming took off 3 bases at V and 1 base at J, with 6 bases between the two ends. The CDR3 is made up of 13 amino acids. Per the germline V gene, CDR1 is SGHTA and CDR2 is FQGNSA. The CDR3 loop reads CASSFRVQETQYF. The CDR3 DNA follows: TGTGCCAGCAGCTTCCGGGTCCAAGAGACCCAGTACTTC.

This clone came up once. The rearrangement links TRBV3-1 (or the pseudogene TRBV3-2) to TRBJ2-3; TRBD2 matches at 8 bases. CDR1 LGHDT and CDR2 YNNKEL come from the germline V gene (reference sequence). This CDR3 spans 17 amino acids. J gave up 3 bases and V 3 bases, and 11 bases lay outside the gene matches. CDR3 nucleotide sequence: TGTGCCAGCAGCCAGCTCTCCCCGGGGGGGAAAACAGATACGCAGTATTTT. It translates to CASSQLSPGGKTDTQYF.

V usage is TRBV10-1 and J usage is TRBJ2-2; 10 bases map to TRBD1. Germline loops: CDR1 WNHNN, CDR2 SYGVQD (reference sequence). V trimming: 9 bases; J trimming: 7 bases; junction bases outside the gene matches: 11. CDR3 size: 15 residues. CDR3 sequence (DNA): TGCGCCAGTTCCCGGGACAGGGGAGCAGGCGGGGAGCTGTTTTTT. Amino acid sequence: CASSRDRGAGGELFF.

This clone was picked up one time. The V and J genes are TRBV27 and TRBJ1-5, with 8 bases matching TRBD1. CDR1 is MNHEY and CDR2 is SMNVEV in the germline V gene (reference sequence). Trimming took 5 bases from V and 6 from J; bases not matched to a gene: 12. The CDR3 contains 16 residues. The CDR3 spells CASSPRQGTIGQPQHF. The CDR3, as DNA: TGTGCCAGCAGTCCAAGACAGGGGACGATAGGTCAGCCCCAGCATTTT.

The chain has TRBV6-5 and TRBJ2-7, with TRBD2 identical over 7 bases. Germline V gene data show CDR1 as MNHEY and CDR2 as SVGAGI. The length of the CDR3 is 11 residues. Trimming at V came to 6 bases and at J to 9 bases, leaving 5 bases not matched to a gene. The CDR3 nucleotides are TGTGCCAGCAGATCTTGGGAGGGGCAGTACTTC. This sequence encodes CASRSWEGQYF.

J is TRBJ1-2 and V is TRBV5-1, with D possibly matching TRBD1 (6 bases). This CDR3 has 14 amino acids. Between the trimmed V and J ends, which lost 0 bases and 10 bases, there was a span of 16 bases. CDR1 and CDR2 from the germline V gene are SGHRS and YFSETQ. CDR3 sequence: CASSLASQGSVYTF. The CDR3 nucleotides read TGCGCCAGCAGCTTGGCCAGCCAGGGGTCGGTCTACACCTTC.

The V call is TRBV7-8, the J call TRBJ2-7; 8 bases map to TRBD1. The germline V gene has CDR1 SGHVS and CDR2 FQNEAQ. The length of the CDR3 is 21 residues. V dropped 7 bases and J dropped 2; count of bases not matched to a gene: 28. In nucleotides, the CDR3 is TGTGCCAGCAACAAATTGGCCGTGACAGGGGATAATTTAAGAGTTACCTACGAGCAGTACTTC. Amino acid sequence: CASNKLAVTGDNLRVTYEQYF.

The chain combines TRBV4-3 with TRBJ1-2; no reliable D call. V was pared by 0 bases and J by 9 bases, with 11 bases between. Germline V CDR1 and CDR2: LGHNA, YSLEER. The CDR3 runs 13 residues. The CDR3 reads CASSQDPRYRYTF. The DNA of the CDR3 is TGCGCCAGCAGCCAAGATCCCCGGTATCGCTACACCTTC.

The table lists this clone with a count of one. The chain has TRBV23-1 and TRBJ2-1, with D perhaps TRBD2 (6 bases). TRBV23-1 is annotated as an ORF whose role is uncertain. V gave up 7 bases and J gave up 4 bases, with 14 bases separating them. The CDR3 runs to 14 residues. Here the CDR3 DNA reads TGCGCCAGCACTCGGAGGGAGCCTTACAATGAGCAGTTCTTC. It yields the protein CASTRREPYNEQFF.

This rearrangement joins TRBV6-5 to TRBJ2-2; the D gene is possibly TRBD1 (6 bases). The CDR3 is 13 residues long. Trimming cost V 10 bases and J 3 bases, with 12 bases left between them. Germline V gene lookup returns CDR1 MNHEY and CDR2 SVGAGI. As DNA, the CDR3 is TGTGCCACAGGGGCGGTGGACACCGGGGAGCTGTTTTTT. Amino acids: CATGAVDTGELFF.

V gene TRBV7-8 combines with J gene TRBJ2-7; 7 positions match TRBD1. The CDR3 is 15 amino acids. The J segment lost 5 bases and the V segment lost 2 bases, leaving 9 bases of the junction unmatched. Germline V gene data show CDR1 as SGHVS and CDR2 as FQNEAQ. The CDR3 DNA sequence: TGTGCCAGCAGCTTAAGTCTTGAGGGGGCGAACGAGCAGTACTTC. It specifies CASSLSLEGANEQYF.

The CDR3 spells CASTTFGRGETQYF. The DNA for the CDR3 is TGCGCCAGTACTACCTTTGGAAGAGGGGAGACCCAGTACTTC. This chain connects TRBV5-1 to TRBJ2-5, with a weak D call TRBD2 (5 bases). Trimming pared 8 bases from V and 5 bases from J, leaving 19 bases between. The CDR3 runs to 14 residues. CDR1 is SGHRS and CDR2 is YFSETQ in the germline V gene.